This entry is about one T cell receptor (beta chain). What this receptor recognizes is not known. Base quality data are lacking; no much larger clone is found one base away. These data originate in a study of blood T cell repertoires in COVID-19 (dated by TCRdb to the early 2020s). Regarding the study in general: Samples covering the acute and convalescent phases of COVID-19 were provided by collaborators in the United States, Italy and Spain. HLA class I and class II types, where available, came from metadata supplied by the sample provider rather than from assay-based typing. The repertoires were released in a freely available public database meant as a resource for research on the immune response to SARS-CoV-2. The dataset comprised deeply sampled blood TCRbeta repertoires from subjects exposed to, actively infected with, or recovered from COVID-19. The prospective study material was composed of cDNA or gDNA derived from T cells, B-cell-depleted T cells, or PBMCs. Nearly every sample came with metadata listing a de-identified subject ID, COVID-19 status, age in years and sex. Samples came from the ongoing ImmuneRACE study (first 160 participants) plus 1,254 subjects from 6 global collaborators. Broad study findings and their caveats: Clinical and demographic metadata were provided uncurated, with the amount varying by source and participant.

TCRbeta CDR3 regions were amplified from genomic DNA using the immunoSEQ Assay, a bias-controlled multiplex PCR. The authors processed their data as follows. The number of nucleated cells in each sample was estimated from the amplification of reference gene primers within the assay. To quantify the absolute abundance of each unique TCRbeta CDR3 rearrangement, sequence reads were collapsed and filtered. For each sample, productive Simpson clonality was calculated as the square root of Simpson's diversity index across productive rearrangements. Drawn from immuneACCESS, this table holds only the in-frame rearrangements with V and J called that TCRdb kept. Clones are partly lost; checked studies trace under half to an unresolved V gene and leave the rest unexplained. D and trimming were read from the DNA, whereas the V and J calls and clone size are those reported in that table. The sample yields approximately 100,000 clones; 82% were counted once. The top ten hold 4% to 5.5% of the sample.

Each collaborating institution followed its own protocols to collect whole blood in K2EDTA tubes. Collaborator samples were shipped for TCRbeta analysis as frozen whole blood, isolated PBMCs, or DNA extracted from either sample type. Reading from cysteine to phenylalanine, the CDR3 counts 10 amino acids. The read is trimmed to its CDR3 DNA, 30 bases read in frame from base 1. For CDR1 and CDR2, the germline V gene (reference sequence) lists GTSNPN and SVGIG. V and J are truncated by 6 bases and 6 bases respectively, leaving an intervening sequence of 8 bases. The sequence came from a man aged 60-69 years with acute or convalescent COVID-19. The V and J genes are TRBV30 and TRBJ1-1, with no confidently assigned D gene. Material: peripheral blood. The CDR3 amino acid sequence is: CACLSAEAFF. The DNA reads TGTGCCTGCCTGTCAGCTGAAGCTTTCTTT. The variable domain in full, with residues beyond the CDR3 obtained from the reference TRBV30 and TRBJ1-1 genes, is SQTIHQWPATLVQPVGSPLSLECTVEGTSNPNLYWYRQAAGRGLQLLFYSVGIGQISSEVPQNLSASRPQDRQFILSSKKLLLSDSGFYLCACLSAEAFFGQGTRLTVV.